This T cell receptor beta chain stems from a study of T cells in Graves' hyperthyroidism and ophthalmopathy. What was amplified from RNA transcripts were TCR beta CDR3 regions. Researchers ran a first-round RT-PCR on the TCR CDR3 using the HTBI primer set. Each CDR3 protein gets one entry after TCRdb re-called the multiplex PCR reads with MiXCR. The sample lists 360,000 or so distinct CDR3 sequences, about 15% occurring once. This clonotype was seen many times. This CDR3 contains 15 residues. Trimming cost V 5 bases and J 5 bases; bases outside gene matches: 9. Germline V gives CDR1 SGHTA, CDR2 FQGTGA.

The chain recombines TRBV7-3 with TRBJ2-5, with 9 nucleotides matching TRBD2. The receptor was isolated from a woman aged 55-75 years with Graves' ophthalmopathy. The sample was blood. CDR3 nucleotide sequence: TGTGCCAGCAGCATGATAGCGGGAGTTGGGGAGACCCAGTACTTC. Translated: CASSMIAGVGETQYF.